Shown below are 2 T cell receptor beta chains from a single sample sequenced in a study of OX40 agonist ivuxolimab in advanced cancers. The repertoire was sequenced with immunoSEQ multiplex PCR; TCRdb's copy has only in-frame clones and lacks some. The sample lists fewer than 6,000 clones; less than 75% were seen once. Sample: CD4+ or CD8+ T cells sorted from blood, taken in a trial of the OX40 agonist ivuxolimab. The receptor source for this set is an adult with an advanced solid tumor such as melanoma, head and neck, liver or kidney cancer.

The rearrangement uses TRBV4-1 and TRBJ2-1, with D hard to call. The CDR3 contains 15 residues. The germline gives CDR1 MGHRA, CDR2 YSYEKL. Between the trimmed V and J ends, which lost 7 bases and 0 bases, there was a span of 13 bases. The CDR3 DNA reads TGCGCCAGCAACTTCAACCCGAGCTCCTACAATGAGCAGTTCTTC. Protein: CASNFNPSSYNEQFF.

The chain employs TRBV11-2 and TRBJ1-4, with D uncertain. The CDR3 consists of 14 residues. Germline V gives CDR1 SGHAT, CDR2 FQNNGV. The V gene lost 2 bases and the J gene lost 4 bases, with 8 bases spanning the gap. The CDR3 nucleotides read TGTGCCAGCAGCTTAACGTTTTTTAATGAAAAACTGTTTTTT. It encodes CASSLTFFNEKLFF.